The 22 T cell receptor beta chains given below trace back to one sample, sequenced in a study of Tregs in tolerant kidney transplant recipients. Using immunoSEQ multiplex PCR, the repertoire was profiled, and TCRdb retains in-frame clones only, with some absent. This repertoire shows fewer than 45,000 clones, about 95% found once; its top ten account for about 0.36%. Antigens for these TCRs are unknown. What was sequenced was Tregs from blood cultured with allogeneic cells. The receptors were gathered from a human donor in good health.

This clone was picked up a small number of times. The gene calls are TRBV5-1 and TRBJ2-1, with D tentatively TRBD1 (5 bases). Germline V gene data show CDR1 as SGHRS and CDR2 as YFSETQ. This CDR3 contains 14 residues. V dropped 2 bases and J dropped 7 bases, with 13 bases sitting between them. The CDR3 nucleotides are TGCGCCAGCAGCTTCGACAGCAGGCGTAATGAGCAGTTCTTC. Translating gives CASSFDSRRNEQFF.

The rearrangement joins TRBV4-1 to TRBJ1-4; perhaps TRBD1 as D (6 bases). Germline loops: CDR1 MGHRA, CDR2 YSYEKL. The V end was cut by 5 bases, the J end by 2 bases, with 12 bases between. The CDR3 covers 15 residues. CDR3: CASSWGAGTNEKLFF. The CDR3 coding sequence is TGCGCCAGCAGCTGGGGGGCAGGGACTAATGAAAAACTGTTTTTT.

This clone was detected only once. V gene TRBV7-9 combines with J gene TRBJ2-1; 10 bases fit TRBD1. From germline, CDR1 is SEHNR and CDR2 FQNEAQ (reference sequence). The CDR3 has 17 residues. V shed 1 base and J 1 base; nucleotides not matched to a gene: 4. CDR3 coding DNA: TGTGCCAGCAGCTTAGGACAGGGGGCATTTTCCTACAATGAGCAGTTCTTC. This translates into CASSLGQGAFSYNEQFF.

The chain combines TRBV4-1 with TRBJ2-5; D is tentatively TRBD1 or TRBD2 (5 bases each). V dropped 2 bases and J dropped 4 bases, with 14 bases sitting between them. CDR3 length: 15 residues. Germline V gene sequence: CDR1 MGHRA, CDR2 YSYEKL. DNA of the CDR3: TGCGCCAGCAGCCAAAAGGGATATGGGGGAGAGACCCAGTACTTC. This codes for CASSQKGYGGETQYF.

Concerning this clone: One end of the junction is discordant with germline, which a read error may explain. In DNA form, the CDR3 reads TGTGCTAGCAGCTTATCAGTGAATGAAAAACTGTTTTTT. Encoded protein: CASSLSVNEKLFF. The chain combines TRBV7-7 with TRBJ1-4; D uncertain. The CDR3 totals 13 residues. Germline loops: CDR1 SSHAT, CDR2 FNYEAQ (reference sequence).

This rearrangement joins TRBV6-6 to TRBJ2-2, with 11 bases lining up with TRBD1. The CDR3 loop spans 15 amino acids. Germline V lookup: CDR1 MNHNY, CDR2 SVGAGI (reference sequence). The junction had 10 bases not matched to a gene; V was cut back by 10 bases and J by 6 bases. CDR3 bases: TGTGCCACTCTCAGGGGGACAGGGGGTGCCGGGGAGCTGTTTTTT. Its protein is CATLRGTGGAGELFF.

This chain joins TRBV4-1 and TRBJ1-3; no definite D call. The ends were cut back, 0 bases at V and 0 bases at J, with 9 bases in the middle. The germline V gene encodes CDR1 MGHRA and CDR2 YSYEKL. The CDR3 length is 16 residues. The CDR3 region is CASSQERGSSGNTIYF. In DNA, the CDR3 is TGCGCCAGCAGCCAAGAAAGAGGGAGCTCTGGAAACACCATATATTTT.

The rearrangement joins TRBV5-1 to TRBJ2-5; D is ambiguous. CDR1 SGHRS and CDR2 YFSETQ come from the germline V gene. With 4 bases removed from V and 7 bases from J, the gap between germline ends came to 11 bases. The CDR3 loop spans 12 amino acids. As DNA, the CDR3 is TGCGCCAGCAGCCCCCTGGATAGGACCCAGTACTTC. Translation: CASSPLDRTQYF.

The chain links TRBV7-2 to TRBJ1-3; no definite D call. The CDR3 runs to 13 residues. Trimming cost V 1 base and J 7 bases, with 8 bases left between them. From germline, CDR1 is SGHTA and CDR2 FQGNSA. The CDR3 DNA reads as TGTGCCAGCAGCTTAGTGACCGGTAACACCATATATTTT. This gives the protein CASSLVTGNTIYF.

The V call is TRBV18, the J call TRBJ1-2; TRBD1 agrees at 9 bases. Unmatched junction bases numbered 1, after V lost 5 bases and J lost 6 bases. The CDR3 totals 12 residues. CDR1 is KGHSH and CDR2 is LQKENI in the germline V gene. CDR3 protein: CASSWDRDGYTF. CDR3 bases: TGTGCCAGCTCATGGGACAGGGATGGCTACACCTTC.

The chain has TRBV5-5 and TRBJ2-5; no clear D gene. The DNA end is more similar to TRBJ2-7, so the J call may be wrong. Germline V gene data show CDR1 as SGHKS and CDR2 as YYEKEE (reference sequence). The length of the CDR3 is 11 residues. CDR3 residues: CASSLGPEQYF. DNA of the CDR3: TGTGCCAGCAGCTTGGGTCCCGAGCAGTACTTC.

The rearrangement uses TRBV5-8 and TRBJ1-5; TRBD1 aligns across 7 bases. The ends lost 2 bases at V and 5 bases at J; junction bases unmatched: 19. CDR3 length: 19 amino acids. Germline loops: CDR1 SGHTS, CDR2 YDEGEE. Here the CDR3 reads CASSLRRDSLLPRDQPQHF. The CDR3, as DNA: TGTGCCAGCAGCTTAAGACGGGACAGTTTACTTCCACGGGATCAGCCCCAGCATTTT. Full variable domain (missing parts from reference TRBV5-8 and TRBJ1-5): EAGVTQSPTHLIKTRGQQATLRCSPISGHTSVYWYQQALGLGLQFLLWYDEGEERNRGNFPPRFSGRQFPNYSSELNVNALELEDSALYLCASSLRRDSLLPRDQPQHFGDGTRLSIL.

This clone was detected only once. The chain has TRBV5-1 and TRBJ2-1; possibly TRBD1 or TRBD2 for D (6 bases each). This CDR3 is 15 amino acids long. Germline CDR1 reads SGHRS; CDR2 reads YFSETQ. Trimming took 5 bases from V and 4 from J, leaving 16 bases between them. CDR3 sequence reads: CASSQGTRPYNEQFF. The DNA for the CDR3 is TGCGCCAGCAGTCAGGGGACTCGACCTTACAATGAGCAGTTCTTC.

The genes are TRBV7-8 and TRBJ1-6; TRBD1 might be the D (5 bases). V shed 5 bases and J shed 5 bases, with 13 bases lying between them. This CDR3 is built from 15 residues. The germline V gene encodes CDR1 SGHVS and CDR2 FQNEAQ. CDR3 region: CASSPRDGHNSPLHF. Written as DNA, the CDR3 is TGTGCCAGCAGCCCCCGGGACGGTCATAATTCACCCCTCCACTTT.

This rearrangement joins TRBV19 to TRBJ1-5, with D hard to call. Trimming took 3 bases from V and 6 from J, leaving 18 bases between them. The CDR3 totals 16 residues. CDR1 LNHDA and CDR2 SQIVND come from the germline V gene (reference sequence). The CDR3 here is CASSILGNGLSQPQHF. CDR3 DNA: TGTGCCAGTAGTATTCTGGGCAACGGCTTGAGTCAGCCCCAGCATTTT.

As for this clone: Other nucleotide sequences in the sample specify the same CDR3. This chain joins TRBV7-9 and TRBJ2-5, with TRBD1 as a possible D gene (6 bases). Trimming stripped 5 bases from V and 1 base from J, with 14 bases between. CDR1 and CDR2 (germline): SEHNR, FQNEAQ (reference sequence). CDR3 length equals 15 residues. CDR3 loop: CASSLRQAIQETQYF. For the CDR3, the DNA is TGTGCCAGCAGCCTTCGACAGGCCATCCAAGAGACCCAGTACTTC.

The chain is built from TRBV5-1 and TRBJ1-2; the D gene is possibly TRBD1 (5 bases). The CDR3 consists of 14 residues. The V end lost 0 bases, the J end lost 4 bases, and 10 bases lay between the germline ends. Per germline, CDR1 SGHRS and CDR2 YFSETQ. The CDR3 reads CASSLVGTGYGYTF. CDR3 nucleotides: TGCGCCAGCAGCTTGGTAGGGACGGGCTATGGCTACACCTTC.

This sequence joins TRBV4-1 and TRBJ2-7; 7 bases map to TRBD1. The CDR3 totals 16 residues. Germline loops: CDR1 MGHRA, CDR2 YSYEKL. With 0 bases clipped from V and 3 bases from J, the junction kept 8 bases outside the gene matches. CDR3 amino acids: CASSQEGTAHRYEQYF. The CDR3 DNA reads as TGCGCCAGCAGCCAAGAGGGGACAGCGCACCGCTACGAGCAGTACTTC.

As regards this clone: Within the sample, other DNA sequences also encode this same CDR3. The chain carries TRBV18 and TRBJ1-5; TRBD1 might be the D (6 bases). The germline CDR1 and CDR2 sequences are KGHSH and LQKENI. The CDR3 length is 15 residues. The V end was cut by 3 bases, the J end by 1 base, with 10 bases between. This CDR3 reads CASSPGGRSNQPQHF. The CDR3 bases are TGTGCCAGCTCACCGGGGGGGCGCAGCAATCAGCCCCAGCATTTT. The full variable domain, in which reference TRBV18 and TRBJ1-5 provide the parts outside the CDR3, is NAGVMQNPRHLVRRRGQEARLRCSPMKGHSHVYWYRQLPEEGLKFMVYLQKENIIDESGMPKERFSAEFPKEGPSILRIQQVVRGDSAAYFCASSPGGRSNQPQHFGDGTRLSIL.

The V call is TRBV5-1, the J call TRBJ2-1; D is unresolved. CDR1 and CDR2 (germline): SGHRS, YFSETQ. CDR3 length equals 15 residues. V was cut by 4 bases and J by 5 bases, with 16 bases left in between. The CDR3 region is CASSPARGGHNEQFF. CDR3 coding DNA: TGCGCCAGCAGCCCGGCCCGAGGCGGCCACAATGAGCAGTTCTTC.

This rearrangement joins TRBV5-1 to TRBJ2-7; D assignment may be TRBD1 or TRBD2 (5 bases each). CDR1 and CDR2 (germline): SGHRS, YFSETQ. V lost 3 bases, J lost 2 bases, and 12 bases lay in between. The CDR3 consists of 14 residues. The CDR3 is CASSWGRSTYEQYF. The CDR3 DNA reads as TGCGCCAGCAGCTGGGGACGGAGTACCTACGAGCAGTACTTC. Variable domain in full (rest from reference TRBV5-1 and TRBJ2-7): KAGVTQTPRYLIKTRGQQVTLSCSPISGHRSVSWYQQTPGQGLQFLFEYFSETQRNKGNFPGRFSGRQFSNSRSEMNVSTLELGDSALYLCASSWGRSTYEQYFGPGTRLTVT.

The chain combines TRBV4-1 with TRBJ2-2; D is unresolved. Germline V gene data show CDR1 as MGHRA and CDR2 as YSYEKL. V lost 0 bases and J 5 bases, leaving 19 bases between the germline ends. The CDR3 sequence is 18 residues long. DNA for the CDR3: TGCGCCAGCAGCCAAGATTTGGTGGTTTCGGTGGTTACCGGGGAGCTGTTTTTT. This encodes CASSQDLVVSVVTGELFF.